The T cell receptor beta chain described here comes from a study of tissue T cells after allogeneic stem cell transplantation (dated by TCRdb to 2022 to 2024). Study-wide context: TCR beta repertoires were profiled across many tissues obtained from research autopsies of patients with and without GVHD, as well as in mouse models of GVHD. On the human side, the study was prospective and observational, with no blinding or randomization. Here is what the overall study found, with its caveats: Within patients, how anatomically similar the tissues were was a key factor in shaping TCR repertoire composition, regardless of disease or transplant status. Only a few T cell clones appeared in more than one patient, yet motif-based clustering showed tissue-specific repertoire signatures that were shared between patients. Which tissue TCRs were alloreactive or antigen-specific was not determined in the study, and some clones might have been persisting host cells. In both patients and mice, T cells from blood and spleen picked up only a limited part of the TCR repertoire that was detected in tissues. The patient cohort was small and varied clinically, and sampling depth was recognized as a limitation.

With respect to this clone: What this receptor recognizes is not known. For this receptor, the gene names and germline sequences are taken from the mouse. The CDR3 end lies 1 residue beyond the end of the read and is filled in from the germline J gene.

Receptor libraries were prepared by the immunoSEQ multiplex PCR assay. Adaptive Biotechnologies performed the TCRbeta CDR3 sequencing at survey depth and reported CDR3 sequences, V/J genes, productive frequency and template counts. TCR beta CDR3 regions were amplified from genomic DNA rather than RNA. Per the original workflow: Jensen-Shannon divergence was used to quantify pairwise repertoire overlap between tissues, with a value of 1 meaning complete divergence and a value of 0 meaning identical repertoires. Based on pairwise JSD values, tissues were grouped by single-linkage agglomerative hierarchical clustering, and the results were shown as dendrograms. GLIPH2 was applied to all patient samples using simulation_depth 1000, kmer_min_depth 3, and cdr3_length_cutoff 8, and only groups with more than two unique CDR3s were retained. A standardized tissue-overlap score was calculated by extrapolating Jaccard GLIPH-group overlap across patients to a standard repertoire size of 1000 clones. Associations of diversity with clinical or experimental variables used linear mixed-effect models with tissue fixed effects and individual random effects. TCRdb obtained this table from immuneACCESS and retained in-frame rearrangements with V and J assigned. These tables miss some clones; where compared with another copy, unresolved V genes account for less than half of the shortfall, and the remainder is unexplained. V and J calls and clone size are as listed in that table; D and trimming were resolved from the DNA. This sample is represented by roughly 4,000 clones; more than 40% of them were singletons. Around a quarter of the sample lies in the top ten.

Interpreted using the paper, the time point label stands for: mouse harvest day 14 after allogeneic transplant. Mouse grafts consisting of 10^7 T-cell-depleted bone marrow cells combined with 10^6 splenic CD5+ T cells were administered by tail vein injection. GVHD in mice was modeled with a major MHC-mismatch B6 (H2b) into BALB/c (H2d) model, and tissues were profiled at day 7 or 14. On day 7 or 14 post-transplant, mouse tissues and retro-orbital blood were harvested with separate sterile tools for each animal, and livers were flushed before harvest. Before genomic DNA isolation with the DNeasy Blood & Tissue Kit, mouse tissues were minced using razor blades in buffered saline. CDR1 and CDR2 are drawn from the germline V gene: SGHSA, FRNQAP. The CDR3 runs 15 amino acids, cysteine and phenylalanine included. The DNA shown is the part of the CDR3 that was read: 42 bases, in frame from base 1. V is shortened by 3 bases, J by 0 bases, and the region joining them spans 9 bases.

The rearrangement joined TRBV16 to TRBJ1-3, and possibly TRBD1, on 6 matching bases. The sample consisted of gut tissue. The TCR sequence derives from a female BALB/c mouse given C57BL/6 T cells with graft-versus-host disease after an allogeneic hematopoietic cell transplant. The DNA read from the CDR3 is TGTGCAAGCAGCTTTCGACAGGATTCTGGAAATACGCTCTAT. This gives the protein CASSFRQDSGNTLY. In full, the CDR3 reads CASSFRQDSGNTLYF.